This T cell receptor beta chain was recorded in a study of blood T cell repertoires in COVID-19. Study details: Donors in the United States, Italy and Spain gave samples during acute or convalescent COVID-19.

Per the germline V gene, CDR1 is MNHEY and CDR2 is SVGEGT. This CDR3 spans 15 amino acids. V dropped 5 bases and J dropped 1; count of bases not matched to a gene: 3. Individuals aged roughly 18 to 100 years were recruited from about two dozen US areas. Per the study methods: Amplification from reference gene primers served as the basis for estimated nucleated cell counts. Measured with immunoSEQ multiplex PCR; TCRdb has only the in-frame clones, and not every one. V and J calls and clone size are copied from that table; D and trimming were computed from the DNA. Among about 300,000 clones, 85% to 90% were seen once, and the ten largest hold 4% to 5%.

This chain links TRBV6-2 or TRBV6-3 with TRBJ2-3; 10 positions match TRBD2. This sequence was found in a young man who had recovered from COVID-19. Sequenced material: PBMCs or T cells enriched from blood (not recorded which). CDR3 in amino acids: CASSQRGGGTDTQYF. The CDR3 DNA reads TGTGCCAGCAGTCAGCGGGGGGGAGGCACAGATACGCAGTATTTT.